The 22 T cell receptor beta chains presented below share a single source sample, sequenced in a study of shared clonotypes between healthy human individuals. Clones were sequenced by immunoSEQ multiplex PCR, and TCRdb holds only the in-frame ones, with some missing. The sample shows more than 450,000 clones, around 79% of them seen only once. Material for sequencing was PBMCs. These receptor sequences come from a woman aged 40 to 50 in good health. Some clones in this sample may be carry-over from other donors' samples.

CDR3 residues: CAWSMELANSPLHF. DNA of the CDR3: TGTGCCTGGAGTATGGAGTTGGCCAATTCACCCCTCCACTTT. The chain uses TRBV30 and TRBJ1-6; no reliable D call. The V and J ends lost 2 bases and 7 bases respectively, with 12 bases between them. This CDR3 has 14 residues. CDR1 is GTSNPN and CDR2 is SVGIG in the germline V gene (reference sequence). Full variable domain (rest looked up from reference TRBV30 and TRBJ1-6): SQTIHQWPATLVQPVGSPLSLECTVEGTSNPNLYWYRQAAGRGLQLLFYSVGIGQISSEVPQNLSASRPQDRQFILSSKKLLLSDSGFYLCAWSMELANSPLHFGNGTRLTVT.

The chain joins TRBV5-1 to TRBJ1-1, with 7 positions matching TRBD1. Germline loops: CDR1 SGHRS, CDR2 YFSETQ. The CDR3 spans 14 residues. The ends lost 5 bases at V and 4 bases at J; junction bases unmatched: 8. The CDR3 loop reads CASRPTQGVTEAFF. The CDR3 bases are TGCGCCAGCAGACCAACTCAGGGGGTCACTGAAGCTTTCTTT. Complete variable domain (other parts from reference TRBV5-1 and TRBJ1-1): KAGVTQTPRYLIKTRGQQVTLSCSPISGHRSVSWYQQTPGQGLQFLFEYFSETQRNKGNFPGRFSGRQFSNSRSEMNVSTLELGDSALYLCASRPTQGVTEAFFGQGTRLTVV.

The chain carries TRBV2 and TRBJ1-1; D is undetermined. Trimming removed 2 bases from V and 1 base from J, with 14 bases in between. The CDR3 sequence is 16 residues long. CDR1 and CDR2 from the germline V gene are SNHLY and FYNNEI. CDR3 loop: CASSESGRFTNTEAFF. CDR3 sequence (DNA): TGTGCCAGCAGTGAATCTGGCAGGTTTACGAACACTGAAGCTTTCTTT.

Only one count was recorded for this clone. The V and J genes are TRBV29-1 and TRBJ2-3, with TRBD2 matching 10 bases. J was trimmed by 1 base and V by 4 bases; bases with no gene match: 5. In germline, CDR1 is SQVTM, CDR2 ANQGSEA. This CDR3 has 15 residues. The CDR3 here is CSVVGLAGGTDTQYF. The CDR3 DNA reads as TGCAGCGTTGTGGGGCTAGCGGGGGGCACAGATACGCAGTATTTT.

CDR3 sequence: CASGAPNQETQYF. For the CDR3, the DNA is TGTGCCAGCGGGGCCCCTAATCAAGAGACCCAGTACTTC. The chain uses TRBV7-6 and TRBJ2-5; D might be TRBD1 (5 bases). The V end was cut by 8 bases, the J end by 2 bases, with 12 bases between. The germline gives CDR1 SGHVS, CDR2 FNYEAQ. This CDR3 spans 13 amino acids.

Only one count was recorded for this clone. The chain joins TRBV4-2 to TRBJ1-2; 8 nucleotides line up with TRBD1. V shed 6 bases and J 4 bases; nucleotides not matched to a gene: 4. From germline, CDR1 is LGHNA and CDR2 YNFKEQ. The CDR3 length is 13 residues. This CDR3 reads CASSFDRGYGYTF. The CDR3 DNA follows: TGTGCCAGCAGTTTTGACAGGGGCTATGGCTACACCTTC.

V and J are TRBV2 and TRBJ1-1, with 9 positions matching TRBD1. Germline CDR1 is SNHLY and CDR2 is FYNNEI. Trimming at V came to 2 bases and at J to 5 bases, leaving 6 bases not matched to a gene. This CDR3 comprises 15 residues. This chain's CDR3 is CASSERTGVRTEAFF. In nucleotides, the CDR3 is TGTGCCAGCAGTGAAAGGACAGGGGTAAGGACTGAAGCTTTCTTT.

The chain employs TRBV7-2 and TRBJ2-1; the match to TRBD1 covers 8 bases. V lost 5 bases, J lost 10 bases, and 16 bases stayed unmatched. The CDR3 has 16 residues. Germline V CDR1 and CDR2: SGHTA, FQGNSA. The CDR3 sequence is CASSPGQGWASMEQFF. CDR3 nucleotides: TGTGCCAGCAGCCCCGGACAGGGTTGGGCCTCAATGGAGCAGTTCTTC. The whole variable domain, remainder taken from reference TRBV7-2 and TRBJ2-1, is GAGVSQSPSNKVTEKGKDVELRCDPISGHTALYWYRQSLGQGLEFLIYFQGNSAPDKSGLPSDRFSAERTGGSVSTLTIQRTQQEDSAVYLCASSPGQGWASMEQFFGPGTRLTVL.

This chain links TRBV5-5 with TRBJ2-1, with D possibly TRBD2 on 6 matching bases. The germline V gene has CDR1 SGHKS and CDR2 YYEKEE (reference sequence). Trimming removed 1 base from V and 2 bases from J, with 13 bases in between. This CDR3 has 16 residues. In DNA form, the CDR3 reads TGTGCCAGCAGCTTGAGGCTAGCGAGGGCCTACAATGAGCAGTTCTTC. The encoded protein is CASSLRLARAYNEQFF.

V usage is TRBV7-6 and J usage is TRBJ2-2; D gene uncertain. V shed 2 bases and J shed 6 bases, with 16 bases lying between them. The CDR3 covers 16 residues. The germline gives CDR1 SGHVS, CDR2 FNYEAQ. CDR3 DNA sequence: TGTGCCAGCAGCTTACTGGGTAGCCCCACGTCCGGGGAGCTGTTTTTT. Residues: CASSLLGSPTSGELFF.

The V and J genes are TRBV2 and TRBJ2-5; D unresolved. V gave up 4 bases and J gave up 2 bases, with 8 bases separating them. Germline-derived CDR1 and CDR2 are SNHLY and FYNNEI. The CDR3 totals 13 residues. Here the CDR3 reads CASSVASQETQYF. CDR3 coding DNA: TGTGCCAGCAGTGTGGCTTCTCAAGAGACCCAGTACTTC.

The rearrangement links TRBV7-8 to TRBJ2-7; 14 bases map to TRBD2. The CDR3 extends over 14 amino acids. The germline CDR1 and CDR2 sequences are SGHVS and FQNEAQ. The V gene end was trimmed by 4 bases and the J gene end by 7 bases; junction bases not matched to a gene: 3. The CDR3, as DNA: TGTGCCAGCAGCTCGGGACTAGCGGGAGTAGAGCAGTACTTC. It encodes CASSSGLAGVEQYF.

The CDR3 protein is CASSVVGGGPGGAQYF. CDR3 DNA: TGTGCCAGCAGCGTAGTAGGAGGGGGACCCGGTGGTGCGCAGTATTTT. The V call is TRBV9, the J call TRBJ2-3; D may be TRBD1 or TRBD2 (6 bases each). The CDR3 is made up of 16 amino acids. CDR1 SGDLS and CDR2 YYNGEE come from the germline V gene. The V end lost 0 bases, the J end lost 10 bases, and 21 bases lay between the germline ends.

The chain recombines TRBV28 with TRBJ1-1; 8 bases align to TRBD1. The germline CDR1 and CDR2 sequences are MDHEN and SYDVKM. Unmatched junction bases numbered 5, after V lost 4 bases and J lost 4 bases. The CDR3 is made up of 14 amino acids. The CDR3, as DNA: TGTGCCAGCAGTTACAGGGGGGTAGGCACTGAAGCTTTCTTT. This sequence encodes CASSYRGVGTEAFF.

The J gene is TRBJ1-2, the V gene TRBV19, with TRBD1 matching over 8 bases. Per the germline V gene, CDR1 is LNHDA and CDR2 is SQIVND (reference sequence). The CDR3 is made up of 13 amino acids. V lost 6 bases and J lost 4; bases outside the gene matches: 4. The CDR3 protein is CASSPTGAYGYTF. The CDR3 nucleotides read TGTGCCAGTAGCCCGACAGGGGCCTATGGCTACACCTTC.

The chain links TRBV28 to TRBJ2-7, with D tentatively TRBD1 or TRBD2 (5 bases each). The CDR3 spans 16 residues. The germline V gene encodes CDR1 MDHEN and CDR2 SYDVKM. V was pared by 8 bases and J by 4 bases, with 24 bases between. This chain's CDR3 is CASSGPGPTRTYEQYF. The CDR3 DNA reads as TGTGCCAGCTCCGGCCCGGGACCCACTAGGACTTACGAGCAGTACTTC.

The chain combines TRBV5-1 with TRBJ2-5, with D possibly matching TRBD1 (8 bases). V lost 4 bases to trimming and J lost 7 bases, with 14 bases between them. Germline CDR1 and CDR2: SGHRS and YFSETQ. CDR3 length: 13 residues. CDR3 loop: CASSVTGEGTQYF. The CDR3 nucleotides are TGCGCCAGCAGCGTGACAGGGGAGGGGACCCAGTACTTC.

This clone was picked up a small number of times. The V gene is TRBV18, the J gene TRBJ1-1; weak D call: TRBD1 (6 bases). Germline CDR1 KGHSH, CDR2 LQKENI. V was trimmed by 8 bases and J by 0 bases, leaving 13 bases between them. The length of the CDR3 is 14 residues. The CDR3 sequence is CASTRTDMNTEAFF. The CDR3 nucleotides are TGTGCCAGCACTCGGACAGACATGAACACTGAAGCTTTCTTT. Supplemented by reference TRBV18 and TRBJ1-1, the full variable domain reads NAGVMQNPRHLVRRRGQEARLRCSPMKGHSHVYWYRQLPEEGLKFMVYLQKENIIDESGMPKERFSAEFPKEGPSILRIQQVVRGDSAAYFCASTRTDMNTEAFFGQGTRLTVV.

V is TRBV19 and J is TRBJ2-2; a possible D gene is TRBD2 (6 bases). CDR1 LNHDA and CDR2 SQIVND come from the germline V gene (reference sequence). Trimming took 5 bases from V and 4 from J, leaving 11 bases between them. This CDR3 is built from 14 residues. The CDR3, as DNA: TGTGCCAGTAGTTCGGGGAGGAGCACCGGGGAGCTGTTTTTT. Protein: CASSSGRSTGELFF. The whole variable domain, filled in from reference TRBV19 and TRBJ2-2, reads DGGITQSPKYLFRKEGQNVTLSCEQNLNHDAMYWYRQDPGQGLRLIYYSQIVNDFQKGDIAEGYSVSREKKESFPLTVTSAQKNPTAFYLCASSSGRSTGELFFGEGSRLTVL.

The CDR3 reads CASSSRTGPYEQYF. Written as DNA, the CDR3 is TGTGCCAGCAGCTCCAGGACAGGGCCCTACGAGCAGTACTTC. This chain links TRBV7-2 with TRBJ2-7, with TRBD1 matching over 8 bases. CDR3 size: 14 residues. Germline trimming cut 4 bases from V and 2 bases from J; bases unmatched to any gene: 4. CDR1 and CDR2 (germline): SGHTA, FQGNSA.

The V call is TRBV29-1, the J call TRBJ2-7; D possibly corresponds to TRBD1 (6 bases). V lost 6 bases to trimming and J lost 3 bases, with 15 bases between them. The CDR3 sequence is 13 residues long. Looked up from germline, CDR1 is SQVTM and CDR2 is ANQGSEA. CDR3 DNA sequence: TGCAGCGTCCAGGGAAGGGGGAACTACGAGCAGTACTTC. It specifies CSVQGRGNYEQYF.

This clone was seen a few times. CDR3 in DNA: TGTGCCAGCAGCCAGGGGTTTGAGCAGTTCTTC. Translation gives CASSQGFEQFF. This chain uses TRBV14 with TRBJ2-1; D remains unclear. The V gene's germline CDR1 is SGHDN and CDR2 FVKESK. The V end was cut by 3 bases, the J end by 9 bases, with 6 bases between. The CDR3 runs to 11 residues.